This T cell receptor (beta chain) is from a study of T-cell memory formation after mild COVID-19. With regard to this clonotype: Antigen: not known.

MiXCR, applied by TCRdb to the 5' RACE reads, yields one record per CDR3 protein. The sample yields about 180,000 distinct CDR3 sequences, around 20% seen once. The CDR3 consists of 15 residues. V lost 0 bases, J lost 1 base, and 10 bases lay in between. Germline CDR1 reads SGHRS; CDR2 reads YFSETQ. Study-wide results and caveats: CD4+ bias marked clones expanding day 15 to 37, unlike balanced contracting clones.

Sequencing input: PBMCs or a T cell subset sorted from them (not recorded which). The receptor's source is a man aged 18 to 30 who had mild COVID-19 (a few samples of this study predate the infection). Cell type and time point are not known. The chain couples TRBV5-1 to TRBJ1-1, with D possibly being TRBD1 (5 bases). CDR3 loop: CASSLEGPPNTEAFF. CDR3 DNA sequence: TGCGCCAGCAGCTTGGAGGGACCGCCGAACACTGAAGCTTTCTTT.